The 27 T cell receptor beta chains below come from one sample, sequenced in a study of blood T cell repertoires in COVID-19. This table comes from immunoSEQ multiplex PCR, and its TCRdb copy is limited to in-frame clones, with some not included. Of about 100,000 clones detected, around 83% appear once; the ten largest clones hold roughly 13%. The specimen was peripheral blood. These receptors were obtained from a woman in her fifties or sixties in a cohort sampled during active or convalescent COVID-19.

This chain links TRBV3-1 (or the pseudogene TRBV3-2) with TRBJ1-2; 11 nucleotides align to TRBD1. Per germline, CDR1 LGHDT and CDR2 YNNKEL (reference sequence). The CDR3 sequence is 16 residues long. With 1 base clipped from V and 7 bases from J, the junction kept 8 bases outside the gene matches. The CDR3 reads CASSQGDRGSSGGYTF. DNA for the CDR3: TGTGCCAGCAGCCAAGGGGACAGGGGGTCCAGTGGTGGCTACACCTTC.

V is TRBV28 and J is TRBJ1-2; 10 bases align to TRBD1. Germline loops: CDR1 MDHEN, CDR2 SYDVKM. This CDR3 has 15 amino acids. The V segment lost 1 base and the J segment 6 bases; nucleotides outside the gene matches: 5. Here the CDR3 DNA reads TGTGCCAGCAGTTTATCAGGACAGGGGGGGGATGGCTACACCTTC. Its translation is CASSLSGQGGDGYTF.

The chain recombines TRBV5-4 with TRBJ2-3; 12 bases agree with TRBD2. The CDR3 runs to 16 residues. CDR1 and CDR2 (germline): SGHNT, YYREEE (reference sequence). The V and J ends lost 4 bases and 0 bases, in that order; junction bases with no gene match: 3. The CDR3 coding sequence is TGTGCCAGCAGCAGGGGGACTAGCGGGAGCACAGATACGCAGTATTTT. Translated: CASSRGTSGSTDTQYF.

V and J are TRBV5-6 and TRBJ2-1; no firm D call. The CDR3 is 15 amino acids. Germline lookup yields CDR1 SGHDT and CDR2 YYEEEE. V was clipped by 1 base and J by 4 bases, with 12 bases between them. This chain's CDR3 is CASSLRLLGYNEQFF. The DNA for the CDR3 is TGTGCCAGCAGCTTGAGACTGCTTGGGTACAATGAGCAGTTCTTC.

This clone was picked up a small number of times. The V call is TRBV4-1, the J call TRBJ2-7, with 7 bases identical to TRBD1. Germline CDR1 MGHRA, CDR2 YSYEKL. The CDR3 spans 17 residues. V lost 1 base to trimming and J lost 4 bases; unmatched junction nucleotides: 13. CDR3 bases: TGCGCCAGCAGCCAAGTTTTGCCCTACAGGGGAAGGTACGAGCAGTACTTC. Residues: CASSQVLPYRGRYEQYF.

The V call is TRBV5-1, the J call TRBJ1-4; 8 bases are shared with TRBD1. Germline loops: CDR1 SGHRS, CDR2 YFSETQ. V was clipped by 3 bases and J by 8 bases; unmatched bases: 12. The CDR3 runs 16 residues. CDR3 loop: CASSYSPRGLEEKLFF. The CDR3 DNA follows: TGCGCCAGCAGCTACTCGCCCAGGGGGCTGGAGGAAAAACTGTTTTTT.

The chain joins TRBV7-9 to TRBJ2-3; TRBD2 matches 7 bases. The CDR3 extends over 15 amino acids. The V gene's germline CDR1 is SEHNR and CDR2 FQNEAQ (reference sequence). V lost 5 bases and J lost 1; bases outside the gene matches: 6. The CDR3 coding sequence is TGTGCCAGCAGCCGTGGCGCGGGGGGCACAGATACGCAGTATTTT. Translating gives CASSRGAGGTDTQYF.

This chain links TRBV18 with TRBJ2-6; no firm D call. Germline V gene sequence: CDR1 KGHSH, CDR2 LQKENI. The length of the CDR3 is 16 residues. Trimming stripped 5 bases from V and 0 bases from J, with 11 bases between. The CDR3 loop reads CASSTSRVSGANVLTF. The CDR3 nucleotides read TGTGCCAGCTCAACTTCTCGGGTCTCTGGGGCCAACGTCCTGACTTTC.

This clone has a single count. This chain uses TRBV18 with TRBJ1-5; D not certain. The germline V gene encodes CDR1 KGHSH and CDR2 LQKENI. The CDR3 is 15 amino acids. V was trimmed by 2 bases and J by 3 bases, leaving 11 bases between them. CDR3 coding DNA: TGTGCCAGCTCACCAGGGCAGGTTGACAATCAGCCCCAGCATTTT. It yields the protein CASSPGQVDNQPQHF.

About this clone itself: Other DNA variants within this sample encode the same CDR3. This rearrangement joins TRBV10-1 to TRBJ2-7; TRBD1 matches at 10 bases. The V gene's germline CDR1 is WNHNN and CDR2 SYGVQD (reference sequence). This CDR3 is built from 13 residues. V lost 6 bases to trimming and J lost 4 bases; unmatched junction nucleotides: 3. CDR3 protein: CASSRDRGYEQYF. CDR3 bases: TGCGCCAGCAGCCGGGACAGGGGTTACGAGCAGTACTTC.

This chain uses TRBV3-1 (or the pseudogene TRBV3-2) with TRBJ1-2; no reliable D call. The V end lost 11 bases, the J end lost 0 bases, and 13 bases lay between the germline ends. The CDR3 has 13 residues. From germline, CDR1 is LGHDT and CDR2 YNNKEL (reference sequence). The CDR3 nucleotides are TGTGCCGTCCGAGACACCCCTAACTATGGCTACACCTTC. Encoded protein: CAVRDTPNYGYTF.

This clone was recorded only once. The chain carries TRBV9 and TRBJ2-2; D gene unclear. The CDR3 is 15 residues long. V was cut by 0 bases and J by 4 bases, with 10 bases left in between. CDR1 is SGDLS, CDR2 YYNGEE, per germline. CDR3 in amino acids: CASSVEPGRTGELFF. The CDR3 DNA is TGTGCCAGCAGCGTAGAGCCAGGCCGCACCGGGGAGCTGTTTTTT.

In its sample, this clone was seen a few times. The chain has TRBV27 and TRBJ1-4; 8 bases align to TRBD1. V lost 6 bases and J lost 4; bases outside the gene matches: 7. The germline V gene has CDR1 MNHEY and CDR2 SMNVEV (reference sequence). The CDR3 has 15 amino acids. CDR3 coding DNA: TGTGCCAGCAGGTTTCAGGGGGCCCTTAATGAAAAACTGTTTTTT. This gives the protein CASRFQGALNEKLFF.

The chain is built from TRBV2 and TRBJ1-2; perhaps TRBD1 as D (6 bases). This CDR3 comprises 15 residues. The V end lost 6 bases, the J end lost 3 bases, and 17 bases lay between the germline ends. Per the germline V gene, CDR1 is SNHLY and CDR2 is FYNNEI. The CDR3 region has the DNA TGTGCCAGCAGGGGAACACAGGGAATTTACTATGGCTACACCTTC. Protein: CASRGTQGIYYGYTF.

The V and J genes are TRBV19 and TRBJ2-3, with 9 bases fitting TRBD1. Trimming at V came to 4 bases and at J to 5 bases, leaving 4 bases not matched to a gene. CDR1 is LNHDA, CDR2 SQIVND, per germline (reference sequence). The CDR3 spans 14 residues. The CDR3 DNA reads TGTGCCAGTAGTAGACAGGGGGTAAGAGATACGCAGTATTTT. It translates to CASSRQGVRDTQYF.

The rearrangement uses TRBV19 and TRBJ1-5; 8 nucleotides line up with TRBD1. This CDR3 has 15 amino acids. CDR1 is LNHDA and CDR2 is SQIVND in the germline V gene (reference sequence). After removal of 5 bases from V and 5 bases from J, the junction contained 8 bases not matched to a gene. The CDR3 region has the DNA TGTGCCAGTAGTCCAACCGGCAGGGGGCATCAGCCCCAGCATTTT. Amino acids: CASSPTGRGHQPQHF.

The genes are TRBV3-1 (or the pseudogene TRBV3-2) and TRBJ1-2; D may be TRBD1 (6 bases). The germline V gene has CDR1 LGHDT and CDR2 YNNKEL (reference sequence). V was clipped by 3 bases and J by 0 bases, with 17 bases between them. This CDR3 region has 17 residues. Written as DNA, the CDR3 is TGTGCCAGCAGCCATCTTACCGGGACAAGTACTAACTATGGCTACACCTTC. The encoded protein is CASSHLTGTSTNYGYTF.

The chain carries TRBV11-2 and TRBJ1-1; tentative D call: TRBD1 (6 bases). Germline values: CDR1 SGHAT, CDR2 FQNNGV. This CDR3 is 16 amino acids long. V was cut by 5 bases and J by 0 bases, with 16 bases left in between. CDR3 residues: CASSRYYREMNTEAFF. CDR3 nucleotide sequence: TGTGCCAGCAGCCGATACTACAGGGAAATGAACACTGAAGCTTTCTTT.

This rearrangement joins TRBV9 to TRBJ2-4; D possibly corresponds to TRBD2 (6 bases). This CDR3 is built from 19 residues. Germline V gene data show CDR1 as SGDLS and CDR2 as YYNGEE. Trimming removed 0 bases at V and 10 bases at J, with 29 bases between. In DNA, the CDR3 is TGTGCCAGCAGCGTAGTGTCAGGGCAGGAGGGGCGGGTGGGAAAAATTCAGTACTTC. This codes for CASSVVSGQEGRVGKIQYF.

The rearrangement uses TRBV2 and TRBJ1-6; 7 nucleotides agree with TRBD1. Looked up from germline, CDR1 is SNHLY and CDR2 is FYNNEI. The CDR3 runs 14 residues. V was pared by 9 bases and J by 7 bases, with 9 bases of the junction left unmatched. The CDR3 coding sequence is TGTGCCAGGGCGCCGGGACAGAGAAATTCACCCCTCCACTTT. Residues: CARAPGQRNSPLHF.

The CDR3 coding sequence is TGTGCCAGCAGCGTAGATCAGGGCACCTATGGCTACACCTTC. It encodes CASSVDQGTYGYTF. This chain uses TRBV9 with TRBJ1-2; possible D gene TRBD1, 5 bases. Germline V gene sequence: CDR1 SGDLS, CDR2 YYNGEE. The length of the CDR3 is 14 residues. Between the trimmed V and J ends, which lost 0 bases and 4 bases, there was a span of 10 bases.

This clone was seen once. V and J are TRBV28 and TRBJ2-7; the D gene is possibly TRBD1 (5 bases). This CDR3 is 14 amino acids long. Germline V gene data show CDR1 as MDHEN and CDR2 as SYDVKM. V was clipped by 6 bases and J by 3 bases, with 15 bases between them. CDR3 amino acids: CASRTDGQNYEQYF. The CDR3 DNA sequence: TGTGCCAGCAGGACGGACGGACAAAACTACGAGCAGTACTTC.

The chain recombines TRBV7-3 with TRBJ2-7; 7 nucleotides agree with TRBD1. The V gene end was trimmed by 5 bases and the J gene end by 3 bases; junction bases not matched to a gene: 10. This CDR3 comprises 15 residues. Germline lookup yields CDR1 SGHTA and CDR2 FQGTGA. The CDR3 loop reads CASSVTTGSGYEQYF. The CDR3, as DNA: TGTGCCAGCAGCGTTACGACAGGGTCGGGCTACGAGCAGTACTTC.

The genes are TRBV10-3 and TRBJ1-3; the D is unclear. V lost 4 bases and J 10 bases, leaving 11 bases between the germline ends. Germline CDR1 is ENHRY and CDR2 is SYGVKD. CDR3 length equals 12 residues. In DNA, the CDR3 is TGTGCCATCAGTGGCGAGAGGGTAACCATATATTTT. Translated: CAISGERVTIYF.

This clone was seen a few times. The chain recombines TRBV10-2 with TRBJ1-2; D gene unclear. The germline V gene encodes CDR1 WSHSY and CDR2 SAAADI. This CDR3 has 15 residues. Trimming removed 8 bases at V and 0 bases at J, with 16 bases between. The CDR3 DNA reads TGCGCCAGCGCCGAGGAACAGCGGCCTAACTATGGCTACACCTTC. This encodes CASAEEQRPNYGYTF.

V is TRBV7-6 and J is TRBJ2-7; 7 bases map to TRBD1. Germline assignment: CDR1 SGHVS and CDR2 FNYEAQ. Losses at the gene ends were 3 bases for V and 5 bases for J; bases not matched to a gene: 7. CDR3 length equals 14 residues. The DNA for the CDR3 is TGTGCCAGCAGCTTGTTATACAGGGGCCACGAGCAGTACTTC. This gives the protein CASSLLYRGHEQYF.

The chain carries TRBV5-1 and TRBJ1-1; TRBD1 aligns across 10 bases. The germline gives CDR1 SGHRS, CDR2 YFSETQ. The CDR3 length is 14 residues. The trim removed 5 bases at V and 3 bases at J, leaving 4 bases unmatched. Here the CDR3 DNA reads TGCGCCAGCAGTTCGGACAGGGGGGACACTGAAGCTTTCTTT. Amino acids: CASSSDRGDTEAFF.